The 14 T cell receptor beta chains below all came from one sample that was sequenced in a study of post-analysis software for immune sequencing data. Unique molecular identifiers were built into the TCR beta cDNA libraries. TCRdb ran MiXCR on the PCR reads and lists one entry per CDR3 protein. The repertoire consists of under 200,000 distinct CDR3 sequences, with 35% to 40% occurring once and the leading ten covering under 30%. This specimen was blood, taken after autologous hematopoietic stem cell transplantation. The receptor source for this set is a girl aged 5-17 years with multiple sclerosis.

The sample holds a few counts of this clonotype. This CDR3 reads CSARVAGGSNEQFF. In nucleotides, the CDR3 is TGCAGTGCTAGAGTTGCGGGAGGTTCGAATGAGCAGTTCTTC. The chain joins TRBV20-1 to TRBJ2-1; 8 bases match TRBD2. With V trimmed by 1 base and J by 7 bases, 6 bases remained unmatched. The CDR3 has 14 amino acids. Per the germline V gene, CDR1 is DFQATT and CDR2 is SNEGSKA (reference sequence).

In this sample, this clonotype turned up a few times. The chain carries TRBV15 and TRBJ2-1, with a weak D call TRBD2 (5 bases). The CDR3 sequence is 13 residues long. CDR1 and CDR2 from the germline V gene are LNHNV and YYDKDF (reference sequence). V was pared by 5 bases and J by 14 bases, with 19 bases between. The CDR3 reads CATSPGYEAAEFF. The DNA of the CDR3 is TGTGCCACCAGCCCAGGATACGAAGCGGCGGAGTTCTTC.

The sample holds a few counts of this clonotype. The chain recombines TRBV7-3 with TRBJ2-1; possibly TRBD2 for D (6 bases). The V end lost 4 bases, the J end lost 3 bases, and 22 bases lay between the germline ends. The CDR3 runs 18 residues. Germline V gene lookup returns CDR1 SGHTA and CDR2 FQGTGA. In DNA, the CDR3 is TGTGCCAGCAGCTCAACCCGGGGGTGGCTGAACCTCTACAATGAGCAGTTCTTC. This translates into CASSSTRGWLNLYNEQFF.

This clonotype turned up a few times. The V call is TRBV15, the J call TRBJ2-1; 8 bases match TRBD2. The germline gives CDR1 LNHNV, CDR2 YYDKDF (reference sequence). The CDR3 has 15 residues. V gave up 1 base and J gave up 8 bases; unmatched junction bases: 7. DNA of the CDR3: TGTGCCACCAGCAGAGTTTCCGGACTAGCCCATGAGCAGTTCTTC. Its protein is CATSRVSGLAHEQFF.

The CDR3 DNA sequence: TGCAGCGTTGCCAAGGGTGAAAAACTGTTTTTT. Protein product: CSVAKGEKLFF. The V call is TRBV29-1, the J call TRBJ1-4; the D is unclear. This CDR3 comprises 11 residues. Germline V gene lookup returns CDR1 SQVTM and CDR2 ANQGSEA. V dropped 4 bases and J dropped 7 bases, with 7 bases sitting between them.

This clonotype has at least ten counts. The chain couples TRBV5-1 to TRBJ2-7; 9 bases map to TRBD2. Losses at the gene ends were 0 bases for V and 3 bases for J; bases not matched to a gene: 4. From germline, CDR1 is SGHRS and CDR2 YFSETQ. CDR3 length: 15 amino acids. CDR3 in amino acids: CASSLVLAGNYEQYF. CDR3 coding DNA: TGCGCCAGCAGCTTGGTTCTAGCGGGGAACTACGAGCAGTACTTC. Together with reference TRBV5-1 and TRBJ2-7, the CDR3 gives the full variable domain: KAGVTQTPRYLIKTRGQQVTLSCSPISGHRSVSWYQQTPGQGLQFLFEYFSETQRNKGNFPGRFSGRQFSNSRSEMNVSTLELGDSALYLCASSLVLAGNYEQYFGPGTRLTVT.

The table lists this clonotype with a count of one. An end of the junction differs from the germline gene, which may be a read error. The chain joins TRBV2 to TRBJ2-5; no firm D call. Germline V gene sequence: CDR1 SNHLY, CDR2 FYNNEI. The CDR3 totals 10 residues. The CDR3 is CASSAEPQYF. In DNA form, the CDR3 reads TGTGCCAGCAGTGCAGAGCCCCAGTACTTC. The variable domain in full, with the rest retrieved from reference TRBV2 and TRBJ2-5, is EPEVTQTPSHQVTQMGQEVILRCVPISNHLYFYWYRQILGQKVEFLVSFYNNEISEKSEIFDDQFSVERPDGSNFTLKIRSTKLEDSAMYFCASSAEPQYFGPGTRLLVL.

At least ten counts were recorded for this clonotype. The CDR3 reads CASSPRLAGYHEQYF. CDR3 nucleotide sequence: TGCGCCAGCAGCCCCCGACTAGCGGGTTACCACGAGCAGTACTTC. This chain joins TRBV4-3 and TRBJ2-7, with TRBD2 matching 10 bases. CDR1 and CDR2 (germline): LGHNA, YSLEER. Losses at the gene ends were 4 bases for V and 5 bases for J; bases not matched to a gene: 8. The CDR3 runs to 15 residues.

J is TRBJ2-3 and V is TRBV5-1; 8 bases match TRBD2. Germline assignment: CDR1 SGHRS and CDR2 YFSETQ. J gave up 3 bases and V 4 bases, and 10 bases lay outside the gene matches. CDR3 length: 16 residues. The DNA of the CDR3 is TGCGCCAGCAGCCGGAGCGGGGGCGGGAAGACAGATACGCAGTATTTT. It is translated as CASSRSGGGKTDTQYF. Full variable domain (remainder filled in from reference TRBV5-1 and TRBJ2-3): KAGVTQTPRYLIKTRGQQVTLSCSPISGHRSVSWYQQTPGQGLQFLFEYFSETQRNKGNFPGRFSGRQFSNSRSEMNVSTLELGDSALYLCASSRSGGGKTDTQYFGPGTRLTVL.

V and J are TRBV6-1 and TRBJ2-7, with D possibly TRBD2 on 6 matching bases. V lost 3 bases to trimming and J lost 5 bases, with 20 bases between them. Germline CDR1 and CDR2: MNHNS and SASEGT. The CDR3 extends over 16 amino acids. The CDR3 nucleotides are TGTGCCAGCAGTGATTCTTCGGGAGAATTACTCCACGAGCAGTACTTC. Its protein product is CASSDSSGELLHEQYF.

The chain uses TRBV12-3 or TRBV12-4 and TRBJ1-4, with a tentative D call TRBD1 (5 bases). The CDR3 extends over 14 amino acids. Deletions cut 0 bases from V and 8 bases from J, with 10 bases between. The CDR3 DNA follows: TGTGCCAGCAGTTTAGCAGGGGTGGGCGAAAAACTGTTTTTT. This encodes CASSLAGVGEKLFF.

V is TRBV27 and J is TRBJ1-4; D call uncertain. The CDR3 is made up of 14 amino acids. V lost 6 bases and J lost 6, with 14 bases in between. Germline V gene data show CDR1 as MNHEY and CDR2 as SMNVEV (reference sequence). The CDR3 sequence: CASRRGGMYEKLFF. DNA of the CDR3: TGTGCCAGCAGGCGGGGAGGGATGTATGAAAAACTGTTTTTT.

The genes are TRBV7-6 and TRBJ2-1; D might be TRBD1 or TRBD2, each matching 7 bases. CDR1 is SGHVS, CDR2 FNYEAQ, per germline. The CDR3 length is 17 residues. V was trimmed by 0 bases and J by 7 bases, leaving 19 bases between them. The CDR3 DNA reads as TGTGCCAGCAGCTTAGCTCAGGGGGGGGCAGGGACGAATGAGCAGTTCTTC. It yields the protein CASSLAQGGAGTNEQFF.

The sample holds a few counts of this clonotype. The V gene is TRBV2, the J gene TRBJ1-1; D remains ambiguous. This CDR3 has 14 residues. Trimming cost V 1 base and J 0 bases, with 6 bases left between them. CDR1 and CDR2 from the germline V gene are SNHLY and FYNNEI. The CDR3 DNA reads as TGTGCCAGCAGTGAAGTGGTCTTGAACACTGAAGCTTTCTTT. The encoded protein is CASSEVVLNTEAFF.